A single T cell receptor beta chain is shown here with its context. These data are taken from a study of CD8 T cells in Susac syndrome. Sequencing of TCR beta was performed on blood CD8+ T cells and on blood CD4+ T cells. The diagnostic criteria for definite or probable disease, as recently defined, were met by the patients with Susac syndrome. TEMRA cells were FACS-enriched, unlike CD8+ and CD4+ T cells, which were negatively isolated. The CDR3 totals 16 residues. Trimming cost V 6 bases and J 0 bases; bases outside gene matches: 4. Germline values: CDR1 KGHSH, CDR2 LQKENI. The RNA, about 0.5 to 1 ug, was put through reverse transcription using random hexamers. It was immunoSEQ multiplex PCR that amplified TCR beta CDR3 across 54 Vbeta and 13 Jbeta. MiXCR was run by TCRdb on the immunoSEQ multiplex PCR reads, yielding one entry per CDR3 protein. The sample includes around 190,000 distinct CDR3 sequences, approximately 94% seen only once; the top ten take around 0.11%.

The chain couples TRBV18 to TRBJ2-3; the match to TRBD2 covers 12 bases. This TCR came from a human donor with Susac syndrome. Sequenced sample: CD4+ T cells from PBMCs. In DNA form, the CDR3 reads TGTGCCAGCTCCCCCGGACTAGCGGGGAGCACAGATACGCAGTATTTT. Amino acids: CASSPGLAGSTDTQYF.